This is a list of T cell receptor beta chains from one sample in a study of blood T cell repertoires in COVID-19. Sequencing was performed with immunoSEQ multiplex PCR; in TCRdb, only in-frame clones are kept and a portion is missing. The sample holds under 200,000 clones, roughly 84% seen once. Sequences were obtained from peripheral blood. These receptors all come from a human donor in a cohort sampled during active COVID-19. Each CDR3 is given with its conserved first and last residue. The D gene is left open where the match is weak. Rows give clone size only sometimes, using once, few, many, or a class for an expanded clone.

D: TRBD1
size: -
J: TRBJ1-4
V: TRBV6-6
length: 15
DNA: TGTGCCAGCAGTCCACCGGGACAGGGGGGTGAAAAACTGTTTTTT
CDR3: CASSPPGQGGEKLFF

D: -
size: -
J: TRBJ1-1
V: TRBV19
length: 16
DNA: TGTGCCAGTAGTATCTTTGGGGGGAACGCGAACACTGAAGCTTTCTTT
CDR3: CASSIFGGNANTEAFF

D: TRBD2
size: -
J: TRBJ2-2
V: TRBV3-1/TRBV3-2
length: 16
DNA: TGTGCCAGCAGCCTCCGTCGCGGGAGGAACACCGGGGAGCTGTTTTTT
CDR3: CASSLRRGRNTGELFF

D: -
size: -
J: TRBJ2-7
V: TRBV4-1
length: 15
DNA: TGCGCCAGCAGCCTCAGTTCGCAAGTTCCCCTCGAGCAGTACTTC
CDR3: CASSLSSQVPLEQYF

D: TRBD2
size: -
J: TRBJ2-2
V: TRBV9
length: 21
DNA: TGTGCCAGCAGCGTAGCTGAGGTAGCGGGGGGCCACTCCGCGAACACCGGGGAGCTGTTTTTT
CDR3: CASSVAEVAGGHSANTGELFF

D: TRBD2
size: -
J: TRBJ2-5
V: TRBV7-2
length: 16
DNA: TGTGCCAGCAGCTTAACTAGCGGGGGGGCGGGTGAGACCCAGTACTTC
CDR3: CASSLTSGGAGETQYF

D: TRBD2
size: -
J: TRBJ2-1
V: TRBV9
length: 19
DNA: TGTGCCAGCAGCGTAGGGGGGACTAGCGGGAAGGGAGGGTACAATGAGCAGTTCTTC
CDR3: CASSVGGTSGKGGYNEQFF

D: TRBD1
size: -
J: TRBJ1-4
V: TRBV3-1/TRBV3-2
length: 15
DNA: TGTGCCAGCAGCTTACGGACAGGGTGGGATGAAAAACTGTTTTTT
CDR3: CASSLRTGWDEKLFF

D: TRBD1
size: -
J: TRBJ2-5
V: TRBV7-3
length: 15
DNA: TGTGCCAGCAGCTTAAACCCAGGGGGCCTGGAGACCCAGTACTTC
CDR3: CASSLNPGGLETQYF

D: TRBD1
size: once
J: TRBJ2-5
V: TRBV7-9
length: 14
DNA: TGTGCCAGCAGCTCAACAGGGGCCCGGGGGACCCAGTACTTC
CDR3: CASSSTGARGTQYF

D: -
size: -
J: TRBJ1-5
V: TRBV29-1
length: 14
DNA: TGCAGCGTTGTTTTGGGGGCCTGGAATCAGCCCCAGCATTTT
CDR3: CSVVLGAWNQPQHF

D: -
size: -
J: TRBJ2-7
V: TRBV6-2/TRBV6-3
length: 13
DNA: TGTGCCAGCAGTCGAACTAGGGCCTACGAGCAGTACTTC
CDR3: CASSRTRAYEQYF

D: TRBD2
size: -
J: TRBJ2-3
V: TRBV7-2
length: 16
DNA: TGTGCCAGCAGCTTTAGCGGGAGGGCCAGCACAGATACGCAGTATTTT
CDR3: CASSFSGRASTDTQYF

D: -
size: few
J: TRBJ1-1
V: TRBV9
length: 13
DNA: TGTGCCAGCAGCGCAGACCAGGGCACTGAAGCTTTCTTT
CDR3: CASSADQGTEAFF